This TCR beta chain derives from a study of regulatory T cells in long-lasting Graves disease (dated by TCRdb to about 2021). About the full investigation: Patients with newly diagnosed Graves' disease had been on antithyroid drugs for under 3 months. This study used TCR sequencing and RNA sequencing of peripheral blood to compare persistent Graves' disease patients against newly diagnosed Graves' disease patients. The study was conducted in China and was registered as a clinical trial. A total of roughly 35 samples were covered by TCR sequencing, comprising around 13 persistent and 20 or so newly diagnosed Graves' disease patients. Here is what the overall study found, with its caveats: Sequencing and analysis were restricted to the TCR beta chain. Because the primary lesion, thyroid tissue, could not be accessed, the study looked at peripheral blood alone. TRBV28, TRBJ1-2 and TRBJ2-5 were preferentially used in persistent disease, while TRBV20-1 and TRBJ2-1 were favored in newly diagnosed disease. Persistent patients shared more public clonotypes among themselves (around 2,500) than newly diagnosed patients did (about 970). The small sample size was acknowledged by the authors as a limitation that may reduce accuracy. Persistent Graves' disease patients showed lower TCR Shannon entropy and fewer highly expanded clones than newly diagnosed patients, suggesting clonal expansion.

This clonotype was picked up many times. Its antigen specificity is not known. Base quality data are lacking; no much larger clone is found one base away. Library preparation used multiplex PCR. The instrument was an Illumina HiSeq 4000. TCR beta libraries were built with iRepertoire HTBI primers and Arm-PCR amplification of CDR3 regions. Gel purification was performed on PCR products prior to sequencing. For the original study's pipeline: Across samples, roughly 60 TRBV and roughly 15 TRBJ segments were identified and used for gene usage analysis of CDR3 amino acid clonotypes. COPE and FqMerger were used to merge the filtered high-quality paired reads into contigs. BLAST was used to align contigs to the IMGT TRBV, TRBD and TRBJ reference genes, and CDR3 was defined following IMGT. Any clonotype with a frequency above 0.1% was classified as a highly expanded clone. Repertoire diversity was measured by Shannon entropy, and V-J evenness by the Gini coefficient. Public clonotypes were defined as clonotypes shared by more than one individual. In-frame beta chains were kept once TCRdb had trimmed the public reads at Q25 with fastp and called clones with MiXCR. Duplicate CDR3 protein sequences are folded into a single record with the most common DNA and genes. The V and J calls were not made by the authors but by TCRdb's processing. The sample yields roughly 520,000 distinct CDR3 sequences; more than 10% were counted once. The top ten hold more than 8% of the sample.

The time point label, read with the paper, signifies: newly diagnosed GD, antithyroid drugs for less than 3 months. For both TCR sequencing and RNA sequencing, RNA was extracted from PBMCs in TRIzol. Graves' disease was diagnosed according to American Thyroid Association guidelines. Patients for the study were recruited at an endocrinology department in Xi'an, China. Each patient gave roughly 8.4 milliliters of peripheral blood, collected in an EDTA anticoagulant tube. Ficoll Paque Plus density gradient separation was used to isolate PBMCs, and no further T cell sorting was done. An Agilent 2100 Bioanalyzer and agarose gel were used to check RNA quality, while a NanoDrop 2000 measured RNA concentration. Counted from cysteine to phenylalanine, this CDR3 has 14 amino acids. The kept DNA is CDR3 alone, 42 bases in frame from the first base. According to the germline V gene (reference sequence), CDR1 reads SGHNT and CDR2 reads YYREEE. V is cut by 4 bases and J by 5 bases, and the space between the germline ends is 15 bases.

This sample was shared with a second study, whose subject was T cells in Graves' hyperthyroidism and ophthalmopathy. The second paper further reports: Stable Graves' hyperthyroidism was defined as no progression to ophthalmopathy during 18 months of follow-up. Hyperthyroidism patients were aged 18 to 65 years and newly diagnosed, with disease duration of less than 2 months. The study excluded patients with uncontrolled infections, other autoimmune diseases, pregnancy or lactation. Clinical symptoms, serum thyroxine and TRAb, thyroid ultrasound, and orbital computed tomography formed the basis for the diagnoses. The first round of RT-PCR for the TCR CDR3 was performed with the HTBI primer set and the Qiagen OneStep RT-PCR kit. Blood samples also contained most of the expanded thyroid clonotypes (frequency above 0.001), which suggests that blood repertoires may reflect thyroid immune responses. Ophthalmopathy was separated from stable hyperthyroidism by a 13 V-J signature model, with roughly 88% sensitivity and 81% to 82% specificity obtained in cross-validation and 80%/75% obtained in testing. In validation, the model predicted progression to ophthalmopathy a median of roughly 6.2 months before onset, with about 71% sensitivity and around 76% specificity. A discovery cohort of about 96 patients, roughly 45 with Graves' ophthalmopathy and 55 to 65 with stable Graves' hyperthyroidism, was used to find distinguishing TCR V-J signatures. An independent validation cohort of 18 to 20 hyperthyroidism patients and more than 15 patients who later progressed to ophthalmopathy tested prospective prediction of ophthalmopathy. The 75 to 100 discovery patients were divided at random into training and test sets in a 7:3 ratio. Thyroid tissue and blood T-cell repertoires from several Graves' hyperthyroidism patients were also compared in the study. After blood sampling, hyperthyroidism patients were treated with methimazole at a starting dose of 30 mg daily, and ophthalmopathy patients were treated with high-dose intravenous methylprednisolone. A second multiplex PCR round built the libraries, followed by size selection and purification. The libraries were sequenced on an Illumina HiSeq2000 using paired-end 100 bp reads. Raw data were processed with SOAPnuke, discarding reads with adapters, uncalled bases, mean Phred below 15, or no exact constant-primer or identifier match. COPE v1.2.5 was used to merge high-quality paired reads, and clonotypes were defined as unique nucleotide sequences. MiTCR v1.1 was used to align clonotypes to the IMGT TRBV, TRBD and TRBJ reference segments. The analysis included only V-J combinations with a frequency above 0.0001, which together covered about 99% of the repertoires. The TCS score was defined as F50 (clonal expansion) divided by E x V (chaos), with BLOSUM62-based TCRdist calculated between CDR3 peptides within each V-J. Welch's t-statistics and random forest reduced fewer than 550 V-J features to 10 to 15, which were used in a naive Bayes classifier (R e1071). No statistical method was used to set the sample size in advance, and investigators knew the group allocation. TCR Vbeta CDR3 sequencing of 140 or so peripheral blood samples (roughly 41 ophthalmopathy, 75 to 85 hyperthyroidism and approximately 17 progressor patients) is reported in the paper.

The chain is assembled from TRBV5-4 and TRBJ1-2, and TRBD1 may be the D gene, going by 5 matching bases. This TCR was sampled from a woman in her 30s with Graves disease. Donor details come from another sample of the same person, matched by shared clones. This sample comprised peripheral blood mononuclear cells (PBMCs), obtained at new diagnosis, from a patient treated with antithyroid drugs. In nucleotide form, the sequence is TGTGCCAGCAGCGGAACAGGACGGAGTTATGGCTACACCTTC. It translates as CASSGTGRSYGYTF.